Sequencing of this TCR beta chain was carried out in a study of cytomegalovirus exposure and HLA in healthy donors. Study-wide background: Around 85 million unique TCR sequences came from HLA-typed donors in an early release. Genotyping of more than 300 donors showed that roughly 80% belonged to the Caucasian-associated ancestry cluster. Overall study findings and caveats: The classifier reportedly diagnosed cytomegalovirus status with high sensitivity and specificity. In an earlier analysis, productive rearrangement rates for most beta V segments clustered near 87% or 30%.

Worth noting for this clone: What it recognizes is unknown.

This CDR3 region has 13 residues. Trimming left V 7 bases short and J 8 bases short, with 17 bases between. The V gene's germline CDR1 is MRHNA and CDR2 SNTAGT. The PCR made use of 60 Vbeta and 13 Jbeta primers. Sequenced by immunoSEQ multiplex PCR; TCRdb stores in-frame clones only, minus some. The table has under 300,000 clones, 72% seen once. Sequenced sample: PBMCs. The V call is TRBV6-4, the J call TRBJ1-1; possible D gene TRBD1, 5 bases. The receptor was isolated from a female donor in good health and CMV-seronegative. The CDR3 is CASTRDSTSEAFF. In DNA, the CDR3 is TGTGCCAGCACTCGGGACTCCACTTCGGAAGCTTTCTTT.